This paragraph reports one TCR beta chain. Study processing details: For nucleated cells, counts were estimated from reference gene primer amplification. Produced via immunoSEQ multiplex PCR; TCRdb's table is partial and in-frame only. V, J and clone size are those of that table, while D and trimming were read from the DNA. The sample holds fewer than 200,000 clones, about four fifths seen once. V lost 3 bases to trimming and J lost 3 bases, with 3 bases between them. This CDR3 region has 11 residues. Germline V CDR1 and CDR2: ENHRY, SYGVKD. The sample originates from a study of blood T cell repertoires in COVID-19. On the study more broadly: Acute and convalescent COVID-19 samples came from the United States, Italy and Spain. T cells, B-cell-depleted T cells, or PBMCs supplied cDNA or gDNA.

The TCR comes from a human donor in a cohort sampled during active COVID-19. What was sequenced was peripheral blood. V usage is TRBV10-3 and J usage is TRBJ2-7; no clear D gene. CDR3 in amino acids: CAISDLYEQYF. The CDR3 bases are TGTGCCATCAGTGACCTCTACGAGCAGTACTTC.